The table lists the clone carrying this TCR beta chain with many counts. This sample stems from a study of Graves' ophthalmopathy and Graves' hyperthyroidism. CDR1 and CDR2 (germline): MDHEN, SYDVKM. The CDR3 has 12 amino acids. V lost 3 bases to trimming and J lost 3 bases, with 6 bases between them. Amplification from RNA transcripts yielded the TCR beta CDR3 regions. HTBI primers were employed in first-round RT-PCR, then a second-round multiplex PCR followed. TCRdb re-called the multiplex PCR reads through MiXCR, storing one row per CDR3 protein. In the table there are about 480,000 distinct CDR3 sequences, 13% to 15% of which are singletons.

This rearrangement joins TRBV28 to TRBJ2-7; D is uncertain. What was sequenced was blood. The receptor comes from a woman aged 25 to 39 with Graves' ophthalmopathy. The CDR3 loop reads CASSLSNYEQYF. In DNA form, the CDR3 reads TGTGCCAGCAGTTTGAGCAACTACGAGCAGTACTTC.